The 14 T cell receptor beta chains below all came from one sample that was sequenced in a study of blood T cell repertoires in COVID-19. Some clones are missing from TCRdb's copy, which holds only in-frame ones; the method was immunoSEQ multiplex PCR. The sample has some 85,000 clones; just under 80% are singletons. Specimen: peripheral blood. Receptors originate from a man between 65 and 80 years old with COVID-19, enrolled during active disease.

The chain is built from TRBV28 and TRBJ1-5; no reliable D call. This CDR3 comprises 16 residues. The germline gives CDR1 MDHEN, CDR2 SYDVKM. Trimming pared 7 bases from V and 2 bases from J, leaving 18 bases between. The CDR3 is CASKLRGLLRNQPQHF. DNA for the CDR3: TGTGCCAGCAAACTACGTGGGTTGTTACGCAATCAGCCCCAGCATTTT.

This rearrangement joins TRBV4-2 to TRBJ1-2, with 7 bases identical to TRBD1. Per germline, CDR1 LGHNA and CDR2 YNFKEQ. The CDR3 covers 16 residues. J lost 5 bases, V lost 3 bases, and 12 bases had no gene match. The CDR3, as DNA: TGTGCCAGCAGCCAGTCATTCGGACAGGATCCATATGGCTACACCTTC. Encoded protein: CASSQSFGQDPYGYTF.

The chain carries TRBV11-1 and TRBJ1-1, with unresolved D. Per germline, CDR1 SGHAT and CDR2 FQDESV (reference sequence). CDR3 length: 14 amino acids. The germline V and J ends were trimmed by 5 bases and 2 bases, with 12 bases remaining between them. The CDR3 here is CASSPRVANTEAFF. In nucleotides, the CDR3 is TGTGCCAGCAGCCCCCGGGTAGCCAACACTGAAGCTTTCTTT.

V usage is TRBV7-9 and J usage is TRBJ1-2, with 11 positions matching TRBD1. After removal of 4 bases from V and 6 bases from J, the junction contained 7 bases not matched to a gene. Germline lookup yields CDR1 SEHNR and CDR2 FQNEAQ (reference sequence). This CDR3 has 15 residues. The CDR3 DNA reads TGTGCCAGCAGCTCTGGACAGGGGGCATTCGATGGCTACACCTTC. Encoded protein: CASSSGQGAFDGYTF.

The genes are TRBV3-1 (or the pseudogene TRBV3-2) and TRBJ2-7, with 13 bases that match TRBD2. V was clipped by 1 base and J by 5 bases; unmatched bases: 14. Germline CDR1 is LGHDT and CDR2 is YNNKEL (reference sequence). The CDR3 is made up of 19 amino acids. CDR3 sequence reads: CASSQVEPRTSGSLDEQYF. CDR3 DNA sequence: TGTGCCAGCAGCCAAGTGGAGCCGAGGACTAGCGGGAGCCTCGACGAGCAGTACTTC.

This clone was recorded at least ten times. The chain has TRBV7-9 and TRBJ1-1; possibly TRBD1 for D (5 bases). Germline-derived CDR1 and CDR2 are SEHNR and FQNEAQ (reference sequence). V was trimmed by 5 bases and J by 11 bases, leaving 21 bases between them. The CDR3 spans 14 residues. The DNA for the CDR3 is TGTGCCAGCAGCAAAGAACTTGGGGCAGGGTCGGCTTTCTTT. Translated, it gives CASSKELGAGSAFF.

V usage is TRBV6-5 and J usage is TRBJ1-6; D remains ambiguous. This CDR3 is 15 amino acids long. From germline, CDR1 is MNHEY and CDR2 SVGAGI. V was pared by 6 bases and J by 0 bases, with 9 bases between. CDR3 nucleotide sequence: TGTGCCAGCAGGGGCGACAACTCCTATAATTCACCCCTCCACTTT. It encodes CASRGDNSYNSPLHF.

CDR3 loop: CASSPDRAGANVLTF. The CDR3 nucleotides are TGTGCCAGCAGCCCTGACAGGGCTGGGGCCAACGTCCTGACTTTC. The V call is TRBV7-9, the J call TRBJ2-6, with 7 bases lining up with TRBD1. V was pared by 5 bases and J by 2 bases, with 3 bases of the junction left unmatched. There are 15 residues in the CDR3. Germline V gene lookup returns CDR1 SEHNR and CDR2 FQNEAQ (reference sequence).

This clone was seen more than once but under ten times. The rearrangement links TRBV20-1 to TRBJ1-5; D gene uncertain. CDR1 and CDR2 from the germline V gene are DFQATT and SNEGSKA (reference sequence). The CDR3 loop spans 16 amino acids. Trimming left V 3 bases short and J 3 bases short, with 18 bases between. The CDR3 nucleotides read TGCAGTGCTAGTCCGGGAGCCCACGATATCAATCAGCCCCAGCATTTT. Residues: CSASPGAHDINQPQHF.

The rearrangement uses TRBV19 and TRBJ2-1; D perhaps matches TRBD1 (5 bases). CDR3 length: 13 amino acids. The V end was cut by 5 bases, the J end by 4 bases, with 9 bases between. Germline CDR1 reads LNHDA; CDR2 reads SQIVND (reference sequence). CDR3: CASSGPGYNEQFF. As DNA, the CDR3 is TGTGCCAGTAGTGGACCAGGGTACAATGAGCAGTTCTTC.

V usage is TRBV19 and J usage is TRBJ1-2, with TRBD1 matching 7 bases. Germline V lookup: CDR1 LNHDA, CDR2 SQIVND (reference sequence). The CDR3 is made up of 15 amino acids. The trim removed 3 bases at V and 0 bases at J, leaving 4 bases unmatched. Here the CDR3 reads CASSMQGGPNYGYTF. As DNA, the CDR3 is TGTGCCAGTAGTATGCAGGGGGGCCCTAACTATGGCTACACCTTC.

CDR3 residues: CASSARQNSPLHF. Here the CDR3 DNA reads TGTGCCAGCAGCGCAAGACAGAATTCACCCCTCCACTTT. J is TRBJ1-6 and V is TRBV5-8; D possibly corresponds to TRBD1 (5 bases). CDR1 is SGHTS, CDR2 YDEGEE, per germline. Trimming left V 4 bases short and J 7 bases short, with 9 bases between. The CDR3 has 13 amino acids.

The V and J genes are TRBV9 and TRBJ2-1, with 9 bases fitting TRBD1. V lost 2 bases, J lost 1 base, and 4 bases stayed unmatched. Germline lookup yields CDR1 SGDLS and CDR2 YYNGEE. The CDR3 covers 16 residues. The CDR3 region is CASSVGGQGSYNEQFF. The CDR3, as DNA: TGTGCCAGCAGCGTGGGTGGACAGGGGTCCTACAATGAGCAGTTCTTC.

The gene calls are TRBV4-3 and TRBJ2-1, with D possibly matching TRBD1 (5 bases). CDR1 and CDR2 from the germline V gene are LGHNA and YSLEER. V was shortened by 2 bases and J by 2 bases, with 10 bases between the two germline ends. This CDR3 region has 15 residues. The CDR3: CASSQSWGPYNEQFF. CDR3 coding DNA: TGCGCCAGCAGCCAAAGTTGGGGCCCCTACAATGAGCAGTTCTTC.